The TCR beta chain under discussion was sequenced for a study of vaccination effects on CD4 cells after COVID-19. Across the study: Wells each received some 2.2 million PBMC, cultured with about 10 IU/ml IL-2 and about 9 ug/ml peptides. General study points: Convalescent patients were scarce, and early post-infection timepoints were absent.

TCRdb's copy holds only in-frame clones and misses some; the assay was immunoSEQ multiplex PCR. This sample has tens of thousands of clones, with about 67% found just once. The CDR3 is 13 amino acids. In germline, CDR1 is GTSNPN, CDR2 SVGIG (reference sequence). With 2 bases removed from V and 6 bases from J, the gap between germline ends came to 11 bases. CD4+ T cell isolation took place after about nine days of culture. Everyone in the study got two shots of either the BNT162b2 or mRNA-1273 vaccine. With respect to this clone: No antigen is known for it.

Sample: CD4+ T cells from PBMCs cultured without peptide, taken after COVID-19 vaccination. The origin of this receptor is a human donor who received a COVID-19 vaccine. The V call is TRBV30, the J call TRBJ1-5; D ambiguous. The CDR3 here is CAWSRAGGQPQHF. DNA for the CDR3: TGTGCCTGGAGTAGAGCGGGCGGTCAGCCCCAGCATTTT.